This T cell receptor (beta chain) was captured by sequencing in a study of blood T cell repertoires in COVID-19. The CDR3 totals 17 residues. The germline gives CDR1 LNHNV, CDR2 YYDKDF (reference sequence). The trim removed 5 bases at V and 0 bases at J, leaving 11 bases unmatched. Assay: immunoSEQ multiplex PCR; the TCRdb copy retains only in-frame clones and omits some. This table holds 300,000 to 400,000 clones, 80% to 90% found once. This clonotype was sampled from a man younger than 45 with active or convalescent COVID-19. Sequenced input: peripheral blood. This chain links TRBV15 with TRBJ1-2; 8 positions match TRBD1. The DNA for the CDR3 is TGTGCCACCAGCTTAGGAGGACAGGGCCTAGCTAACTATGGCTACACCTTC. This translates into CATSLGGQGLANYGYTF.